A single sample gave rise to the 22 T cell receptor beta chains below, sequenced in a study of blood T cells in healthy people across ages. Primed by a sample-barcoded 5' primer and a J-beta primer mix, a second PCR proceeded for roughly 7 to 11 cycles. MiXCR, applied by TCRdb to the 5' RACE reads, yields one record per CDR3 protein. The table lists about 970,000 distinct CDR3 sequences, around 54% of them singletons. The specimen was blood. The receptor source for this set is a woman aged 55-69 years in good health.

V gene TRBV7-2 combines with J gene TRBJ2-7, with 10 bases aligning to TRBD2. The DNA end is more similar to TRBJ2-5, so the J call may be wrong. The CDR3 covers 16 residues. CDR1 SGHTA and CDR2 FQGNSA come from the germline V gene. The CDR3 DNA reads as TGTGCCAGCAGCTTAGTGGCTAGCGGGAGTACAGAGACCCAGTACTTC. Residues: CASSLVASGSTETQYF.

The chain links TRBV28 to TRBJ2-7, with D maybe TRBD1 (7 bases). CDR1 is MDHEN, CDR2 SYDVKM, per germline. The CDR3 totals 14 residues. The V end lost 7 bases, the J end lost 2 bases, and 15 bases lay between the germline ends. The CDR3 region is CASTQTGRPYEQYF. The DNA of the CDR3 is TGTGCCAGCACCCAGACAGGGAGGCCCTACGAGCAGTACTTC.

V and J are TRBV18 and TRBJ2-5; TRBD2 aligns across 7 bases. This CDR3 has 14 residues. Germline values: CDR1 KGHSH, CDR2 LQKENI. V dropped 8 bases and J dropped 4; count of bases not matched to a gene: 10. For the CDR3, the DNA is TGTGCCAGCAGCCCGAGGGGCGGGAGAGAGACCCAGTACTTC. Its translation is CASSPRGGRETQYF. Filled out from reference TRBV18 and TRBJ2-5, the complete variable domain reads NAGVMQNPRHLVRRRGQEARLRCSPMKGHSHVYWYRQLPEEGLKFMVYLQKENIIDESGMPKERFSAEFPKEGPSILRIQQVVRGDSAAYFCASSPRGGRETQYFGPGTRLLVL.

This chain links TRBV18 with TRBJ1-2; D may be TRBD1 (6 bases). There are 14 residues in the CDR3. Trimming stripped 3 bases from V and 6 bases from J, with 14 bases between. The V gene's germline CDR1 is KGHSH and CDR2 LQKENI. This CDR3 reads CASSPHRVGHGYTF. Written as DNA, the CDR3 is TGTGCCAGCTCACCGCACAGGGTTGGACATGGCTACACCTTC.

The CDR3 loop reads CASSQVLGATNEKLFF. Here the CDR3 DNA reads TGTGCCAGCAGCCAAGTTCTGGGCGCAACTAATGAAAAACTGTTTTTT. The chain links TRBV4-2 to TRBJ1-4; D is uncertain. Germline V gene lookup returns CDR1 LGHNA and CDR2 YNFKEQ. V lost 1 base and J 0 bases, leaving 9 bases between the germline ends. The CDR3 runs to 16 residues.

This sequence joins TRBV20-1 and TRBJ1-6; 7 bases line up with TRBD1. This CDR3 has 14 amino acids. The V segment lost 0 bases and the J segment 5 bases; nucleotides outside the gene matches: 1. The germline gives CDR1 DFQATT, CDR2 SNEGSKA (reference sequence). The CDR3 region is CSARDDRDNSPLHF. CDR3 nucleotides: TGCAGTGCTAGAGACGACAGGGATAATTCACCCCTCCACTTT.

This chain links TRBV10-3 with TRBJ2-1; 7 nucleotides line up with TRBD1. This CDR3 has 13 residues. Germline V gene lookup returns CDR1 ENHRY and CDR2 SYGVKD. J was trimmed by 5 bases and V by 10 bases; bases with no gene match: 8. CDR3 bases: TGTGCCACGGAGCAGGGGGACCACAATGAGCAGTTCTTC. It yields the protein CATEQGDHNEQFF.

The rearrangement links TRBV29-1 to TRBJ1-1; D call uncertain. The V gene's germline CDR1 is SQVTM and CDR2 ANQGSEA. Deletions cut 1 base from V and 5 bases from J, with 8 bases between. The CDR3 runs to 12 residues. CDR3 sequence (DNA): TGCAGCGTTGAAGGGGCTTGGACTGAAGCTTTCTTT. Protein: CSVEGAWTEAFF.

In this sample, this clonotype turned up a few times. Its ends do not fully match the called genes, so a read error is possible. V gene TRBV9 combines with J gene TRBJ2-1, with a possible D match to TRBD1 (6 bases). Germline CDR1 and CDR2: SGDLS and YYNGEE. CDR3 length equals 15 residues. CDR3 bases: TGTGCCAGCAGCGGAACCGGGACATCCAACAATGTGCAGTTCTTC. It yields the protein CASSGTGTSNNVQFF.

This chain uses TRBV4-1 with TRBJ2-5, with TRBD1 matching 10 bases. The CDR3 length is 15 residues. Germline-derived CDR1 and CDR2 are MGHRA and YSYEKL. J lost 5 bases, V lost 2 bases, and 5 bases had no gene match. CDR3 sequence reads: CASSQRTGGVETQYF. Written as DNA, the CDR3 is TGCGCCAGCAGCCAAAGGACAGGGGGTGTGGAGACCCAGTACTTC.

The gene calls are TRBV28 and TRBJ2-3; 10 bases fit TRBD2. CDR3 length equals 16 residues. The V segment lost 6 bases and the J segment 6 bases; nucleotides outside the gene matches: 12. Germline V gene data show CDR1 as MDHEN and CDR2 as SYDVKM. CDR3 loop: CASSPSSGSGSDTQYF. DNA of the CDR3: TGTGCCAGCAGCCCCTCTAGCGGGAGTGGCTCTGATACGCAGTATTTT.

This clonotype was detected a few times. This may stem from a read error, because a much larger clone lies one nucleotide away. The chain links TRBV12-3 or TRBV12-4 to TRBJ2-3; D gene uncertain. The CDR3 loop spans 14 amino acids. In nucleotides, the CDR3 is TGTGCCAGCAGTTTTACGGTGAGCACAGATATGCAGTATTTT. Protein sequence: CASSFTVSTDMQYF.

As regards this clonotype: A read error is possible here, since a much larger clone lies one base away. The V and J genes are TRBV7-2 and TRBJ2-3; TRBD2 matches at 10 bases. CDR1 is SGHTA, CDR2 FQGNSA, per germline. The CDR3 sequence is 15 residues long. V gave up 5 bases and J gave up 4 bases; unmatched junction bases: 6. The CDR3 reads CASSRSGTSADTQYF. CDR3 bases: TGTGCCAGCAGCCGTAGCGGGACTAGCGCAGATACGCAGTATTTT. Full variable domain (rest looked up from reference TRBV7-2 and TRBJ2-3): GAGVSQSPSNKVTEKGKDVELRCDPISGHTALYWYRQSLGQGLEFLIYFQGNSAPDKSGLPSDRFSAERTGGSVSTLTIQRTQQEDSAVYLCASSRSGTSADTQYFGPGTRLTVL.

The gene calls are TRBV20-1 and TRBJ2-1; D may match TRBD1 or TRBD2 (6 bases each). Trimming pared 0 bases from V and 3 bases from J, leaving 21 bases between. Germline lookup yields CDR1 DFQATT and CDR2 SNEGSKA (reference sequence). CDR3 size: 18 residues. CDR3 in DNA: TGCAGTGCTAGAGATCATAGGTGGAGGGGGAAGCGCTACAATGAGCAGTTCTTC. Protein sequence: CSARDHRWRGKRYNEQFF.

The chain recombines TRBV29-1 with TRBJ2-5; D is unclear. There are 13 residues in the CDR3. Germline V CDR1 and CDR2: SQVTM, ANQGSEA. The germline V and J ends were trimmed by 3 bases and 11 bases, with 19 bases remaining between them. This CDR3 reads CSVDNSIYNEQYF. For the CDR3, the DNA is TGCAGCGTTGACAACTCGATATACAATGAGCAGTACTTC.

In its sample, this clonotype was seen a few times. The chain recombines TRBV7-9 with TRBJ1-2, with unresolved D. Deletions cut 1 base from V and 2 bases from J, with 5 bases between. CDR1 is SEHNR, CDR2 FQNEAQ, per germline (reference sequence). This CDR3 comprises 13 residues. The CDR3, as DNA: TGTGCCAGCAGCTTAGGAATGAACTATGGCTACACCTTC. Translating it yields CASSLGMNYGYTF.

J is TRBJ1-1 and V is TRBV2; D possibly corresponds to TRBD1 (6 bases). Trimming removed 5 bases from V and 4 bases from J, with 14 bases in between. Germline loops: CDR1 SNHLY, CDR2 FYNNEI. This CDR3 spans 14 amino acids. CDR3 nucleotide sequence: TGTGCCAGCAGTATGGCAGGGGCGAGCACTGAAGCTTTCTTT. Its protein product is CASSMAGASTEAFF.

The V call is TRBV28, the J call TRBJ1-1; TRBD1 might be the D (5 bases). Germline CDR1 and CDR2: MDHEN and SYDVKM. Trimming removed 6 bases from V and 4 bases from J, with 12 bases in between. CDR3 length: 13 residues. The CDR3 region has the DNA TGTGCCAGCAGGATTTCAGGGCGCACTGAAGCTTTCTTT. Translated: CASRISGRTEAFF.

The genes are TRBV4-1 and TRBJ2-1; 10 bases map to TRBD2. J was trimmed by 5 bases and V by 1 base; bases with no gene match: 14. The CDR3 covers 19 residues. In germline, CDR1 is MGHRA, CDR2 YSYEKL. This chain's CDR3 is CASSQGRYSGRIFNNEQFF. The CDR3 DNA follows: TGCGCCAGCAGCCAAGGAAGGTATAGCGGGAGGATTTTCAACAATGAGCAGTTCTTC.

Note on this clonotype: A much larger clone lies a single base off, so this may be a read error. The gene calls are TRBV13 and TRBJ2-5; 8 nucleotides align to TRBD2. CDR1 PRHDT and CDR2 FYEKMQ come from the germline V gene (reference sequence). CDR3 length: 14 residues. CDR3 sequence (DNA): TGTGCCGGCAGCTTCGGGACTAGTCAAGAGACCCAGTACTTC. It encodes CAGSFGTSQETQYF.

This clonotype turned up a few times. CDR3 nucleotides: TGTGCCAGCAGCTTGGATTCTGGGCTCCGAGGTCAAGAGACCCAGTACTTC. Translated, it gives CASSLDSGLRGQETQYF. This chain uses TRBV5-4 with TRBJ2-5; no clear D gene. CDR1 SGHNT and CDR2 YYREEE come from the germline V gene (reference sequence). This CDR3 comprises 17 residues. The ends were cut back, 0 bases at V and 2 bases at J, with 17 bases in the middle.

This clonotype was detected ten times or more. The chain uses TRBV20-1 and TRBJ2-1; D might be TRBD1 (5 bases). CDR3 length equals 15 residues. CDR1 is DFQATT, CDR2 SNEGSKA, per germline (reference sequence). The V gene lost 5 bases and the J gene lost 4 bases, with 18 bases spanning the gap. CDR3 sequence (DNA): TGCAGTGCTCTCCGCCCCGGGCCAGGGTACAATGAGCAGTTCTTC. Translation: CSALRPGPGYNEQFF.